This T cell receptor beta chain was recorded in a study of control samples from healthy donors and cancer patients. Using immunoSEQ multiplex PCR, the repertoire was profiled, and TCRdb retains in-frame clones only, with some absent. The sample includes around 250,000 clones, roughly 87% seen only once; the top ten take about 14%. The TCR originated in a woman aged 55-69 years with lung cancer. Sample: PBMCs.

The CDR3 nucleotides read TGTGCCACCAGTCTACAAGTAGAATCACCCCTCCACTTT. This codes for CATSLQVESPLHF. This sequence joins TRBV15 and TRBJ1-6; D call uncertain. V dropped 6 bases and J dropped 10 bases, with 13 bases sitting between them. Germline CDR1 and CDR2: LNHNV and YYDKDF (reference sequence). The CDR3 consists of 13 residues. The entire variable domain, with the rest obtained from reference TRBV15 and TRBJ1-6, is as follows: DAMVIQNPRYQVTQFGKPVTLSCSQTLNHNVMYWYQQKSSQAPKLLFHYYDKDFNNEADTPDNFQSRRPNTSFCFLDIRSPGLGDTAMYLCATSLQVESPLHFGNGTRLTVT.